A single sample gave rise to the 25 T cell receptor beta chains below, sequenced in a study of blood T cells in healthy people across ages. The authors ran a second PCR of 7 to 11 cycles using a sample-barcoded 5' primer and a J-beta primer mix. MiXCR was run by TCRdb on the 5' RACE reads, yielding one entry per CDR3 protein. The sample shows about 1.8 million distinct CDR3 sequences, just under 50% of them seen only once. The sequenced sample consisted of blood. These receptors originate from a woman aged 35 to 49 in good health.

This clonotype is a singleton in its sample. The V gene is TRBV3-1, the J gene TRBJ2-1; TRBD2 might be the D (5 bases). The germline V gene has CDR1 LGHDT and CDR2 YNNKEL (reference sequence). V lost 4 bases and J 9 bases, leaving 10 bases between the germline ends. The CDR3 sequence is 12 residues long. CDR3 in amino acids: CASSPERGEQFF. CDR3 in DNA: TGTGCCAGCAGCCCCGAACGGGGTGAGCAGTTCTTC.

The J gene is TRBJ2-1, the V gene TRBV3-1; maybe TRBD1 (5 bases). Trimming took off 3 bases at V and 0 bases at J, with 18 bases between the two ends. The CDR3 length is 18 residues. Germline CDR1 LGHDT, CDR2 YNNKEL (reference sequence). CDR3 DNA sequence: TGTGCCAGCAGCCAGACTCCCCCAGGGCCGGTCTCCTACAATGAGCAGTTCTTC. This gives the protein CASSQTPPGPVSYNEQFF.

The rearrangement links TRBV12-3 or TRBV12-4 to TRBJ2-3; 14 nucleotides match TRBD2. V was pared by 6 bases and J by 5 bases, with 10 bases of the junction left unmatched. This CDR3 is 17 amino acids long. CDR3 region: CASSLGLAGGKGDTQYF. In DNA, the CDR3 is TGTGCCAGCAGCCTTGGACTAGCGGGGGGCAAAGGAGATACGCAGTATTTT.

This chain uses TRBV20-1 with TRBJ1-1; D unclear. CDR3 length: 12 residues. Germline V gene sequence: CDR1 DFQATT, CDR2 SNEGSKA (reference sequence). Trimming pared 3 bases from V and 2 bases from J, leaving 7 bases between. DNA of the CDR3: TGCAGTGCTAGGAGCGGCAACACTGAAGCTTTCTTT. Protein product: CSARSGNTEAFF.

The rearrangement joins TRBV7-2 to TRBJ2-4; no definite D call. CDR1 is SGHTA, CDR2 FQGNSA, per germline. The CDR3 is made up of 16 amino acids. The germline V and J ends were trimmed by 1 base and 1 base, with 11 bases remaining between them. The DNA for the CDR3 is TGTGCCAGCAGCTTAGGGCGCGCAATTGCCAAAAACATTCAGTACTTC. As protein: CASSLGRAIAKNIQYF.

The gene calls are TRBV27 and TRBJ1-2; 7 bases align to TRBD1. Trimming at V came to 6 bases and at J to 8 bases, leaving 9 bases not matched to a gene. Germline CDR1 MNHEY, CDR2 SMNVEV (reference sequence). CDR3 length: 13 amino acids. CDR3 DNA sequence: TGTGCCAGCAGACCTACAGGGGAGCGCGGCTACACCTTC. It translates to CASRPTGERGYTF.

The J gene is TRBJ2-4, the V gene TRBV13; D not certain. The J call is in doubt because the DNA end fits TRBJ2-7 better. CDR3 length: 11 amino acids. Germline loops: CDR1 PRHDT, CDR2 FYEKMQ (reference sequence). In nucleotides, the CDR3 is TGTGCCAGCTCAATCACCCACGAGCAGTACTTC. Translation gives CASSITHEQYF.

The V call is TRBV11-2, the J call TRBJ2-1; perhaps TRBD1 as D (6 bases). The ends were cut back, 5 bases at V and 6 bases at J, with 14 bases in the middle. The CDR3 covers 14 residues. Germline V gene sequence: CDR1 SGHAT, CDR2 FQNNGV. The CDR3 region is CASSPRRGINEQFF. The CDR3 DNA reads TGTGCCAGCAGCCCAAGAAGGGGGATCAATGAGCAGTTCTTC.

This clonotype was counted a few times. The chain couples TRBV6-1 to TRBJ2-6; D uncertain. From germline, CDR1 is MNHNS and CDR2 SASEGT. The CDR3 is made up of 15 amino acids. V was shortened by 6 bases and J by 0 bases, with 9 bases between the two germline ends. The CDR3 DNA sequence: TGTGCCAGCAGGCCCGTGAGCTCTGGGGCCAACGTCCTGACTTTC. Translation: CASRPVSSGANVLTF.

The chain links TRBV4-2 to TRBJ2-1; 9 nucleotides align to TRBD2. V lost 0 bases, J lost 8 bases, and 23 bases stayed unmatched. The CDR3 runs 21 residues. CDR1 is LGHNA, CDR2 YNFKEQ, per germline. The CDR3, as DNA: TGTGCCAGCAGCCAAGAAGGTCGGGGACTAGCTCCGCGAGTGGGGACGTATGAGCAGTTCTTC. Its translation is CASSQEGRGLAPRVGTYEQFF.

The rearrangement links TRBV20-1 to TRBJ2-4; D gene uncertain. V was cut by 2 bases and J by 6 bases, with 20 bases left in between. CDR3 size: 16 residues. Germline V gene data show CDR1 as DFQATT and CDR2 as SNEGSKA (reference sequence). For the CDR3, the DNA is TGCAGTGCTAGACAGTCTTTGGACCCACCTGGAAACATTCAGTACTTC. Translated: CSARQSLDPPGNIQYF.

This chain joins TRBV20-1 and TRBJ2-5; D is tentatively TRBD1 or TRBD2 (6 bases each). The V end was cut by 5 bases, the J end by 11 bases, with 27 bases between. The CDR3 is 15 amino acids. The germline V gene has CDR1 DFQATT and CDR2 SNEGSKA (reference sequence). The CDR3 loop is CSAGGWGPTYNEQYF. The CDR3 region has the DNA TGCAGTGCTGGGGGGTGGGGGCCGACCTACAATGAGCAGTACTTC.

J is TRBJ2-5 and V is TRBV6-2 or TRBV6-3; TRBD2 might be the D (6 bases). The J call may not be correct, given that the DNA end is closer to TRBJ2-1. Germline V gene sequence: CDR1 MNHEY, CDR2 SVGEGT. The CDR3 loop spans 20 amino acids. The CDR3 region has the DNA TGTGCCAGCAGTTACTCATTGGAGGGTCAAGGCCCATCAAAGCAAGAGACCCAGTTCTTC. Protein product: CASSYSLEGQGPSKQETQFF.

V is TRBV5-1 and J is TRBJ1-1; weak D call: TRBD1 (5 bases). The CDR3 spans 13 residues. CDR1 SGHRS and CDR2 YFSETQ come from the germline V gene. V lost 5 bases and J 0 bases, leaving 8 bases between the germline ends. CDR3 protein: CASRRDLNTEAFF. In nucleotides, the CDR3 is TGCGCCAGCAGACGGGACCTGAACACTGAAGCTTTCTTT.

Written as DNA, the CDR3 is TGTGCCAGCAGTATATTAGCGGGTTCCTCCTACAATGAGCAGTTCTTC. It specifies CASSILAGSSYNEQFF. The V gene is TRBV27, the J gene TRBJ2-1; 7 bases are shared with TRBD2. J gave up 0 bases and V 5 bases, and 7 bases lay outside the gene matches. This CDR3 contains 16 residues. Germline CDR1 and CDR2: MNHEY and SMNVEV (reference sequence).

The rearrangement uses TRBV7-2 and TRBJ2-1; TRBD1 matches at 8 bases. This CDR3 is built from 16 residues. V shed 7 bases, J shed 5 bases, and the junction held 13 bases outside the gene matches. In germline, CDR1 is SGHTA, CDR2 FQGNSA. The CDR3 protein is CASKMQGAIGHNEQFF. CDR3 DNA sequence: TGTGCCAGCAAGATGCAGGGGGCAATAGGGCACAATGAGCAGTTCTTC.

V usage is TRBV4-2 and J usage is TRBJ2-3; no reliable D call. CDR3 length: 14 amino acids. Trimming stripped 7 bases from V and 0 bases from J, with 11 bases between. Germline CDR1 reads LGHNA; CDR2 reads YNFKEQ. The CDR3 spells CASMDRSSTDTQYF. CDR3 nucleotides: TGTGCCAGCATGGACCGCTCTAGCACAGATACGCAGTATTTT.

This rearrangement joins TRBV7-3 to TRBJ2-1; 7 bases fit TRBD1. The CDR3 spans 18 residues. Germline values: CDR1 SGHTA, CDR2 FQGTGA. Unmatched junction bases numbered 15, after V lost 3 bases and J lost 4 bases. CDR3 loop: CASSFLPGQAYLYNEQFF. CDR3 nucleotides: TGTGCCAGCAGCTTCCTTCCAGGACAGGCCTACCTTTACAATGAGCAGTTCTTC. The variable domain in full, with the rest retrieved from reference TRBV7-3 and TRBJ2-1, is GAGVSQTPSNKVTEKGKYVELRCDPISGHTALYWYRQSLGQGPEFLIYFQGTGAADDSGLPNDRFFAVRPEGSVSTLKIQRTERGDSAVYLCASSFLPGQAYLYNEQFFGPGTRLTVL.

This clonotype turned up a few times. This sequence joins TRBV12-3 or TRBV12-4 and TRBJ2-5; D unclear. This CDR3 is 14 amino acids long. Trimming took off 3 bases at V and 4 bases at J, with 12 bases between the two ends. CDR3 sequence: CASSFRRRGETQYF. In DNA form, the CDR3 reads TGTGCCAGCAGTTTTCGAAGGAGAGGAGAGACCCAGTACTTC.

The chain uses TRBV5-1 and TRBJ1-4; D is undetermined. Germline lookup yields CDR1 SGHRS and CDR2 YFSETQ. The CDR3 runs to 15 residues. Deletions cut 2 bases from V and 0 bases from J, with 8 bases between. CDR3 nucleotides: TGCGCCAGCAGCTTCACACCCGCAACTAATGAAAAACTGTTTTTT. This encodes CASSFTPATNEKLFF.

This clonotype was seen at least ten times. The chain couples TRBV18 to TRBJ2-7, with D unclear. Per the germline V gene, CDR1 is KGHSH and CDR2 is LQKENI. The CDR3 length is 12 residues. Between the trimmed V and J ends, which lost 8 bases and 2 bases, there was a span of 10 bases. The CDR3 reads CASSPSPYEQYF. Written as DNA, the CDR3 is TGTGCCAGCAGCCCCTCACCCTACGAGCAGTACTTC.

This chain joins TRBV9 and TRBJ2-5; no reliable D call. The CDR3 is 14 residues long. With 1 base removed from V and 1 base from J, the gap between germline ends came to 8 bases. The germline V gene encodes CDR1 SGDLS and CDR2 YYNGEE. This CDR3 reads CASSVTTSQETQYF. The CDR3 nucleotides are TGTGCCAGCAGCGTAACGACCAGCCAAGAGACCCAGTACTTC.

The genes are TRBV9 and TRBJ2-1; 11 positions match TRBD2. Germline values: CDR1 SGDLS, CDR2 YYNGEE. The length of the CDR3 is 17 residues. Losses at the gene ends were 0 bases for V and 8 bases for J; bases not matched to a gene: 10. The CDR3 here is CASSVDLSGGARDEQFF. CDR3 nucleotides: TGTGCCAGCAGCGTAGATCTTAGCGGGGGGGCGCGGGATGAGCAGTTCTTC.

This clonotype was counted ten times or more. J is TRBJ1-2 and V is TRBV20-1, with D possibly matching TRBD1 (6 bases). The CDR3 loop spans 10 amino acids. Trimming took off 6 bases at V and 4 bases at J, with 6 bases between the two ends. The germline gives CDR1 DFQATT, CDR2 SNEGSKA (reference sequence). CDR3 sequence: CSATGYGYTF. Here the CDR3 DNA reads TGCAGTGCGACAGGCTATGGCTACACCTTC.

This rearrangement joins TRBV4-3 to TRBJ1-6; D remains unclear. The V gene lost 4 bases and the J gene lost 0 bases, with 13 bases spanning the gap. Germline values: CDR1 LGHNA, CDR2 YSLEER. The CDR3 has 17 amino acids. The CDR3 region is CASSPSLVSSYNSPLHF. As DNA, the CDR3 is TGCGCCAGCAGCCCTTCACTGGTCAGCTCCTATAATTCACCCCTCCACTTT.